This entry lists 19 T cell receptor beta chains sequenced from one sample in a study of PD-L1 blockade in urothelial cancer. Time point meaning: pretreatment peripheral blood. Sequencing was performed with immunoSEQ multiplex PCR; in TCRdb, only in-frame clones are kept and a portion is missing. The table shows 85,000 to 90,000 clones, with over 65% occurring only once. Source: PBMCs, taken around atezolizumab (anti-PD-L1) treatment. The receptors derive from a man aged 55 to 70 with urothelial cancer.

The gene calls are TRBV5-1 and TRBJ1-2; perhaps TRBD1 as D (5 bases). There are 14 residues in the CDR3. Germline assignment: CDR1 SGHRS and CDR2 YFSETQ. The germline V and J ends were trimmed by 2 bases and 2 bases, with 10 bases remaining between them. The CDR3 protein is CASSFGSGNYGYTF. The CDR3 DNA is TGCGCCAGCAGCTTTGGGTCAGGGAACTATGGCTACACCTTC.

This clone showed up just once. This chain uses TRBV19 with TRBJ2-2; 9 bases are a match to TRBD1. This CDR3 is 17 amino acids long. Germline CDR1 LNHDA, CDR2 SQIVND (reference sequence). V shed 3 bases and J 5 bases; nucleotides not matched to a gene: 10. The DNA for the CDR3 is TGTGCCAGTAGTATTTCAGGACAGGGGTCGGTAACCGGGGAGCTGTTTTTT. This translates into CASSISGQGSVTGELFF. Drawing the rest from reference TRBV19 and TRBJ2-2, the complete variable domain is DGGITQSPKYLFRKEGQNVTLSCEQNLNHDAMYWYRQDPGQGLRLIYYSQIVNDFQKGDIAEGYSVSREKKESFPLTVTSAQKNPTAFYLCASSISGQGSVTGELFFGEGSRLTVL.

V gene TRBV6-5 combines with J gene TRBJ2-7; 8 nucleotides line up with TRBD2. J was trimmed by 8 bases and V by 7 bases; bases with no gene match: 13. This CDR3 contains 14 residues. The germline gives CDR1 MNHEY, CDR2 SVGAGI. The CDR3 is CASISSGTHNQQYF. CDR3 DNA sequence: TGTGCCAGCATAAGTAGCGGGACCCATAACCAGCAGTACTTC.

The chain uses TRBV18 and TRBJ1-1; D may be TRBD1 (5 bases). The V gene's germline CDR1 is KGHSH and CDR2 LQKENI. Trimming cost V 2 bases and J 0 bases, with 10 bases left between them. This CDR3 spans 15 amino acids. CDR3 DNA: TGTGCCAGCTCACCATCGGGGGGACTGAACACTGAAGCTTTCTTT. Its translation: CASSPSGGLNTEAFF.

The chain recombines TRBV29-1 with TRBJ2-5; 7 nucleotides line up with TRBD1. The J segment lost 5 bases and the V segment lost 6 bases, leaving 6 bases of the junction unmatched. Per the germline V gene, CDR1 is SQVTM and CDR2 is ANQGSEA. The CDR3 runs to 12 residues. Here the CDR3 DNA reads TGCAGCGTAGTCCCGGACAGGGAGACCCAGTACTTC. Its protein product is CSVVPDRETQYF.

This clone was detected a few times. The V gene is TRBV9, the J gene TRBJ1-1, with 7 bases identical to TRBD1. The CDR3 is made up of 15 amino acids. With 3 bases clipped from V and 1 base from J, the junction kept 6 bases outside the gene matches. Germline loops: CDR1 SGDLS, CDR2 YYNGEE. The chain's CDR3 is CASSAPTGQNTEAFF. The CDR3 DNA follows: TGTGCCAGCAGCGCACCGACAGGGCAGAACACTGAAGCTTTCTTT. The full variable domain, its missing parts supplied by reference TRBV9 and TRBJ1-1, is DSGVTQTPKHLITATGQRVTLRCSPRSGDLSVYWYQQSLDQGLQFLIQYYNGEERAKGNILERFSAQQFPDLHSELNLSSLELGDSALYFCASSAPTGQNTEAFFGQGTRLTVV.

The J gene is TRBJ2-7, the V gene TRBV28; no reliable D call. Germline CDR1 reads MDHEN; CDR2 reads SYDVKM. Trimming stripped 8 bases from V and 3 bases from J, with 17 bases between. This CDR3 has 14 amino acids. CDR3 loop: CASLRVADFYEQYF. The CDR3, as DNA: TGTGCCAGCCTCCGGGTGGCAGATTTCTACGAGCAGTACTTC. Supplemented by reference TRBV28 and TRBJ2-7, the full variable domain reads DVKVTQSSRYLVKRTGEKVFLECVQDMDHENMFWYRQDPGLGLRLIYFSYDVKMKEKGDIPEGYSVSREKKERFSLILESASTNQTSMYLCASLRVADFYEQYFGPGTRLTVT.

This clone has just one count. V is TRBV7-2 and J is TRBJ2-7, with 8 positions matching TRBD2. Germline V lookup: CDR1 SGHTA, CDR2 FQGNSA. CDR3 length: 15 amino acids. The junction had 6 bases not matched to a gene; V was cut back by 5 bases and J by 0 bases. The CDR3 coding sequence is TGTGCCAGCAGCACACACAGCGGGGGCTCCTACGAGCAGTACTTC. Protein product: CASSTHSGGSYEQYF.

This CDR3 is CSGQDKTGQYF. In DNA, the CDR3 is TGCAGCGGACAGGACAAAACGGGCCAGTACTTC. The rearrangement uses TRBV20-1 and TRBJ2-5; 7 bases align to TRBD1. There are 11 residues in the CDR3. CDR1 DFQATT and CDR2 SNEGSKA come from the germline V gene (reference sequence).

This chain uses TRBV4-1 with TRBJ1-5, with D unresolved. From germline, CDR1 is MGHRA and CDR2 YSYEKL. Trimming removed 3 bases at V and 9 bases at J, with 18 bases between. The CDR3 is 15 amino acids. The CDR3 bases are TGCGCCAGCAGCCAGGCAGCGATGGATACTAGGCCCCAGCATTTT. Amino acid sequence: CASSQAAMDTRPQHF.

The J gene is TRBJ1-2, the V gene TRBV7-2; D uncertain. Looked up from germline, CDR1 is SGHTA and CDR2 is FQGNSA. Trimming removed 3 bases at V and 4 bases at J, with 6 bases between. CDR3 size: 12 residues. The CDR3 sequence is CASSFSRYGYTF. The CDR3 coding sequence is TGTGCCAGCAGCTTTAGCCGCTATGGCTACACCTTC.

This clone was seen a single time. This chain uses TRBV2 with TRBJ1-6, with TRBD1 matching 7 bases. The CDR3 covers 16 residues. Losses at the gene ends were 6 bases for V and 4 bases for J; bases not matched to a gene: 9. CDR1 and CDR2 from the germline V gene are SNHLY and FYNNEI. CDR3 nucleotides: TGTGCCAGCAGCGTCATCACAGGGGCGTATAATTCACCCCTCCACTTT. This translates into CASSVITGAYNSPLHF. The full variable domain, its missing parts supplied by reference TRBV2 and TRBJ1-6, is EPEVTQTPSHQVTQMGQEVILRCVPISNHLYFYWYRQILGQKVEFLVSFYNNEISEKSEIFDDQFSVERPDGSNFTLKIRSTKLEDSAMYFCASSVITGAYNSPLHFGNGTRLTVT.

The rearrangement links TRBV11-2 to TRBJ2-7; 10 bases are shared with TRBD2. The length of the CDR3 is 15 residues. Germline CDR1 reads SGHAT; CDR2 reads FQNNGV. Losses at the gene ends were 1 base for V and 4 bases for J; bases not matched to a gene: 4. The CDR3 here is CASSLVPSGSYEQYF. CDR3 nucleotide sequence: TGTGCCAGCAGCTTAGTTCCTAGCGGGAGTTACGAGCAGTACTTC.

V and J are TRBV2 and TRBJ1-5, with 7 positions matching TRBD1. Germline V gene lookup returns CDR1 SNHLY and CDR2 FYNNEI. The V gene end was trimmed by 5 bases and the J gene end by 2 bases; junction bases not matched to a gene: 9. The CDR3 spans 16 residues. CDR3: CASSWRGGRGNQPQHF. As DNA, the CDR3 is TGTGCCAGCAGTTGGAGAGGGGGCAGGGGCAATCAGCCCCAGCATTTT.

J is TRBJ1-2 and V is TRBV9, with 10 bases matching TRBD1. J lost 1 base, V lost 4 bases, and 7 bases had no gene match. Germline values: CDR1 SGDLS, CDR2 YYNGEE. This CDR3 is 16 amino acids long. The CDR3 DNA is TGTGCCAGCAGCCTACGGGACAGGGGAGTTAACTATGGCTACACCTTC. It specifies CASSLRDRGVNYGYTF.

V usage is TRBV2 and J usage is TRBJ2-7; TRBD1 agrees at 8 bases. Unmatched junction bases numbered 11, after V lost 10 bases and J lost 3 bases. The CDR3 consists of 14 residues. Germline lookup yields CDR1 SNHLY and CDR2 FYNNEI. CDR3 sequence (DNA): TGTGCCATCGCAAGGACAGGGACCGTCTACGAGCAGTACTTC. Protein sequence: CAIARTGTVYEQYF.

This chain links TRBV5-5 with TRBJ2-7; D is unclear. Germline CDR1 reads SGHKS; CDR2 reads YYEKEE (reference sequence). The CDR3 consists of 13 residues. The CDR3 spells CAFALEPLREQYF. CDR3 coding DNA: TGTGCTTTCGCTTTGGAGCCACTAAGGGAGCAGTACTTC.

The V gene is TRBV27, the J gene TRBJ1-2; 7 bases fit TRBD1. Per germline, CDR1 MNHEY and CDR2 SMNVEV (reference sequence). This CDR3 region has 15 residues. With 2 bases clipped from V and 7 bases from J, the junction kept 10 bases outside the gene matches. The CDR3 DNA sequence: TGTGCCAGCAGTTTAATCAGCACAGGGGTGGGTGGCTACACCTTC. This codes for CASSLISTGVGGYTF.

This clone was counted between two and nine times. The rearrangement links TRBV11-2 to TRBJ2-7, with D maybe TRBD2 (7 bases). This CDR3 is 13 amino acids long. CDR1 is SGHAT and CDR2 is FQNNGV in the germline V gene. V was trimmed by 1 base and J by 6 bases, leaving 10 bases between them. The CDR3, as DNA: TGTGCCAGCAGCTTAGGGGAGGGGGTCGAGCAGTACTTC. It yields the protein CASSLGEGVEQYF.